The rows below give T cell receptor beta chains drawn from one sample of a study of radiation and T cells in renal cell carcinoma. This table comes from immunoSEQ multiplex PCR, and its TCRdb copy is limited to in-frame clones, with some not included. The repertoire has some 100,000 clones, over 65% of them found once; the top ten carry 6% to 7%. Sequencing used blood, obtained from a patient whose treatment included radiotherapy and nephrectomy. Source of these receptors: a man between 60 and 75 years old with renal cell carcinoma. Each CDR3 is given with its conserved first and last residue. D genes are given only for firm matches. A row's size may be missing; if present it is once, few, many or a size class.

.	few	TRBV5-6	TRBJ1-2	CASSLAAGNGYTF	TGTGCCAGCAGCTTGGCGGCAGGGAATGGCTACACCTTC
TRBD1	.	TRBV7-7	TRBJ1-1	CASSLGVAQPRGATEAFF	TGTGCCAGCAGCCTAGGGGTGGCCCAGCCCAGGGGGGCCACTGAAGCTTTCTTT
TRBD2	.	TRBV7-2	TRBJ2-1	CASSPRTSGSKNEQFF	TGTGCCAGCAGCCCTCGGACTAGCGGGAGTAAAAATGAGCAGTTCTTC
.	once	TRBV4-3	TRBJ1-6	CASSQEGRYNSPLHF	TGCGCCAGCAGCCAAGAAGGACGGTATAATTCACCCCTCCACTTT
.	.	TRBV6-4	TRBJ2-2	CASSSIEAGELFF	TGTGCCAGCTCCAGTATAGAGGCCGGGGAGCTGTTTTTT
.	.	TRBV11-2	TRBJ1-2	CASSFGTGTSGYIF	.
TRBD2	.	TRBV5-4	TRBJ2-1	CASTAPVAGRQEEQFF	TGTGCCAGCACCGCCCCGGTAGCGGGACGTCAGGAGGAGCAGTTCTTC
.	few	TRBV7-9	TRBJ2-3	CASSSRAGAKSDTQYF	TGTGCCAGCAGCTCGAGGGCCGGGGCGAAGTCAGATACGCAGTATTTT
.	.	TRBV2	TRBJ1-2	CATQGGGYTF	TGTGCCACCCAAGGGGGGGGCTACACCTTC
TRBD2	.	TRBV7-9	TRBJ2-5	CASSLLAEGQETQYF	TGTGCCAGCAGCCTCCTAGCGGAGGGCCAAGAGACCCAGTACTTC
.	.	TRBV27	TRBJ2-3	CASSLFGGDTQYF	TGTGCCAGCAGTTTATTCGGTGGGGATACGCAGTATTTT
.	.	TRBV28	TRBJ1-1	CASSFLGTVNTEAFF	TGTGCCAGCAGTTTCTTGGGGACGGTTAACACTGAAGCTTTCTTT
.	.	TRBV18	TRBJ1-5	CASSLEKQPQHF	TGTGCCAGCTCCCTGGAAAAGCAGCCCCAGCATTTT
TRBD1	.	TRBV4-1	TRBJ1-5	CASSQGWTGGYSNQPQHF	TGCGCCAGCAGCCAAGGTTGGACAGGGGGGTATAGCAATCAGCCCCAGCATTTT
.	.	TRBV4-3	TRBJ2-3	CASSQDRSPADTQYF	TGCGCCAGCAGCCAAGATAGATCCCCCGCGGATACGCAGTATTTT
.	.	TRBV19	TRBJ2-1	CASSQGLISDEQFF	TGTGCCAGTAGTCAAGGACTAATAAGCGATGAGCAGTTCTTC
.	.	TRBV6-5	TRBJ2-4	CASMAPGKNIQYF	TGTGCCAGCATGGCGCCGGGTAAAAACATTCAGTACTTC
.	many	TRBV29-1	TRBJ2-7	CSILTEDFSYEQYF	TGCAGCATACTGACAGAGGACTTCTCCTACGAGCAGTACTTC
TRBD2	.	TRBV19	TRBJ2-1	CASSMAGVGTKQFF	TGTGCCAGTAGTATGGCGGGGGTTGGGACCAAGCAGTTCTTC
TRBD2	.	TRBV4-1	TRBJ2-3	CASSPRLAVSTDTQYF	TGCGCCAGCAGCCCCCGACTAGCCGTAAGCACAGATACGCAGTATTTT
.	.	TRBV5-6	TRBJ2-7	CASSPGQGIYEQYF	TGTGCCAGCAGCCCCGGGCAGGGGATATACGAGCAGTACTTC
TRBD2	.	TRBV29-1	TRBJ2-5	CSGGTSVETQYF	TGCAGCGGCGGAACTAGCGTGGAGACCCAGTACTTC
TRBD1	.	TRBV18	TRBJ2-7	CASQKMGQNYEQYF	TGTGCCAGCCAAAAAATGGGACAGAACTACGAGCAGTACTTC
.	.	TRBV13	TRBJ2-2	CASSFPFTGELFF	TGTGCCAGCAGCTTTCCTTTCACCGGGGAGCTGTTTTTT
.	.	TRBV6-1	TRBJ1-2	CASSETNYGYTF	TGTGCCAGCAGTGAGACTAACTATGGCTACACCTTC
TRBD1	few	TRBV19	TRBJ1-2	CASRDRGTNYGYTF	TGTGCCAGTAGAGACAGGGGGACAAACTATGGCTACACCTTC
TRBD1	.	TRBV29-1	TRBJ2-3	CSVTKTGGSTDTQYF	TGCAGCGTTACTAAGACAGGGGGGTCCACAGATACGCAGTATTTT
TRBD1	.	TRBV14	TRBJ2-7	CASSPSGTGADEQYF	TGTGCCAGCAGCCCTTCCGGGACAGGGGCCGACGAGCAGTACTTC
.	.	TRBV7-9	TRBJ1-2	CASSLHGGAYGYTF	TGTGCCAGCAGCTTACACGGGGGAGCCTATGGCTACACCTTC
TRBD2	.	TRBV5-1	TRBJ2-1	CASRLGTSGNEQFF	TGCGCCAGCAGACTCGGGACTAGCGGAAATGAGCAGTTCTTC
TRBD2	.	TRBV6-5	TRBJ2-5	CASSLRGWGKKETQYF	TGTGCCAGCAGTTTGCGGGGGTGGGGGAAAAAAGAGACCCAGTACTTC
.	.	TRBV30	TRBJ1-2	CAWSATYGYTF	TGTGCCTGGAGTGCGACTTATGGCTACACCTTC
TRBD1	.	TRBV4-1	TRBJ1-3	CASSQDPRAGGTTGNTIYF	TGCGCCAGCAGCCAAGATCCGAGGGCAGGGGGCACCACTGGAAACACCATATATTTT
.	.	TRBV7-8	TRBJ2-3	CASSFSGPTFTDTQYF	TGTGCCAGCAGCTTTTCCGGACCGACTTTCACAGATACGCAGTATTTT
TRBD1	.	TRBV6-6	TRBJ2-1	CASSSPGQGNNEQFF	TGTGCCAGCAGTTCTCCGGGACAGGGTAACAATGAGCAGTTCTTC
.	.	TRBV10-3	TRBJ2-1	CAISETQGTGNEQFF	TGTGCCATCAGTGAGACTCAGGGAACGGGCAATGAGCAGTTCTTC
TRBD2	many	TRBV5-1	TRBJ2-2	CASSLVGLAGDTGELFF	TGCGCCAGCAGCTTGGTCGGGCTAGCGGGAGACACCGGGGAGCTGTTTTTT
.	.	TRBV4-3	TRBJ1-1	CASSQDEAGMNTEAFF	TGCGCCAGCAGCCAAGATGAAGCAGGGATGAACACTGAAGCTTTCTTT
.	.	TRBV19	TRBJ1-5	CASSIGGNGPNQPQHF	TGTGCCAGTAGTATTGGCGGAAACGGACCGAATCAGCCCCAGCATTTT
.	.	TRBV5-1	TRBJ2-1	CASSLTREAYNEQFF	TGCGCCAGCAGCTTAACGCGGGAAGCCTACAATGAGCAGTTCTTC
TRBD1	.	TRBV19	TRBJ1-4	CASSPGTGGLSVEKLFF	TGTGCCAGTAGTCCCGGGACAGGGGGCCTTTCGGTTGAAAAACTGTTTTTT
.	.	TRBV25-1	TRBJ2-1	CASSASRVATEQFF	TGTGCCAGCAGTGCCAGCCGAGTTGCCACTGAGCAGTTCTTC
.	.	TRBV9	TRBJ2-5	CASSVVSSAGRAETQYF	TGTGCCAGCAGCGTAGTTAGTTCGGCGGGAAGGGCGGAGACCCAGTACTTC
TRBD2	.	TRBV10-3	TRBJ2-5	CAISILAGVQETQYF	TGTGCCATCAGTATTCTAGCGGGAGTACAAGAGACCCAGTACTTC
TRBD2	.	TRBV11-3	TRBJ2-1	CASSLDTARGGYNEQFF	TGTGCCAGCAGCTTAGATACCGCGCGGGGGGGATACAATGAGCAGTTCTTC
.	once	TRBV10-3	TRBJ1-1	CAISPEAGTFLVAFF	TGTGCCATCAGTCCGGAGGCTGGCACCTTTCTGGTAGCTTTCTTT
TRBD1	.	TRBV5-1	TRBJ2-7	CASSIQGARGIEQYF	TGCGCCAGCAGCATCCAGGGGGCGCGTGGGATCGAGCAGTACTTC
.	.	TRBV14	TRBJ1-1	CASSQVAGARAEAFF	TGTGCCAGCAGCCAAGTTGCGGGAGCCAGGGCTGAAGCTTTCTTT
.	few	TRBV5-1	TRBJ2-2	CASSWKGPDTGELFF	TGCGCCAGCAGCTGGAAGGGCCCGGACACCGGGGAGCTGTTTTTT
TRBD2	once	TRBV19	TRBJ2-1	CASSSTSGFNSYNEQFF	TGTGCCAGTAGTTCGACTAGCGGGTTTAACTCCTACAATGAGCAGTTCTTC
.	.	TRBV2	TRBJ2-1	CASSESRRGEQFF	TGTGCCAGCAGTGAATCCCGACGAGGTGAGCAGTTCTTC
TRBD2	.	TRBV7-2	TRBJ2-3	CASSLLAGPDTQYF	TGTGCCAGCAGCCTCTTAGCGGGTCCAGATACGCAGTATTTT
TRBD1	once	TRBV4-3	TRBJ2-2	CASSEGGRGLAGELFF	TGCGCCAGCAGCGAAGGAGGAAGGGGGCTTGCCGGGGAGCTGTTTTTT
.	.	TRBV28	TRBJ2-3	CASTPTPGNRRDTQYF	TGTGCCAGCACCCCGACTCCGGGGAACCGAAGGGATACGCAGTATTTT
TRBD2	.	TRBV5-1	TRBJ2-3	CASSTPRLASNTDTQYF	TGCGCCAGCAGCACCCCCAGACTAGCGAGCAACACAGATACGCAGTATTTT
.	.	TRBV7-2	TRBJ1-2	CASSLNRNGYTF	TGTGCCAGCAGCTTAAACAGGAATGGCTACACCTTC
.	.	TRBV7-2	TRBJ1-1	CASSLVVDREAFF	TGTGCCAGCAGCTTAGTCGTCGATCGGGAAGCTTTCTTT
TRBD1	.	TRBV5-6	TRBJ2-7	CASSPGTGSYEQYF	TGTGCCAGCAGCCCCGGGACAGGGTCCTACGAGCAGTACTTC
.	.	TRBV5-6	TRBJ2-2	CASSLWGTGELFF	TGTGCCAGCAGCTTATGGGGCACCGGGGAGCTGTTTTTT